This T cell receptor beta chain was profiled in a study of long-term antiretroviral therapy in people with HIV. The study's findings and limits: Pre-ART expanded TRB clones stayed dominant throughout, though often decreasing after ART. Comparison with controls showed narrower CDR3 length ranges in HIV repertoires.

Cryopreserved PBMC numbered roughly 1-10 million per sample before DNA extraction. On this clone: Its antigen is unidentified.

Per the germline V gene, CDR1 is MDHEN and CDR2 is SYDVKM. Trimming shortened V by 5 bases and J by 0 bases, and 13 bases separated the two germline ends. The CDR3 runs 15 residues. The immunoSEQ assay was v3.0, run at survey level. TCRdb's copy holds only in-frame clones and misses some; the assay was immunoSEQ multiplex PCR. The repertoire holds 20,000 to 30,000 clones, around 84% seen once, with 2% to 2.5% in the top ten. This sample comprised unsorted PBMCs, obtained 3 years after starting antiretroviral therapy. The rearrangement uses TRBV28 and TRBJ1-1; perhaps TRBD1 as D (6 bases). The TCR sequence derives from a man aged 50 to 60 with HIV. The CDR3 loop reads CASSQTGSVNTEAFF. The CDR3 region has the DNA TGTGCCAGCAGTCAAACAGGGTCGGTGAACACTGAAGCTTTCTTT.